This T cell receptor beta chain was recorded in a study of blood T cell repertoires in COVID-19. Study as a whole: Donors in the United States, Italy and Spain gave samples during acute or convalescent COVID-19. PBMCs, B-cell-depleted T cells, or T cells were the source of the cDNA or gDNA that made up the material.

Original analysis: The authors estimated nucleated cell counts from reference gene primer amplification. The table came from immunoSEQ multiplex PCR; TCRdb's copy has only in-frame clones and leaves some out. V and J calls and clone size follow that table, whereas D and trimming were derived from the DNA. Of approximately 250,000 clones detected, approximately 82% appear once; the ten largest clones hold around 2.4%. The CDR3 sequence is 16 residues long. Germline CDR1 LGHNA, CDR2 YSLEER. The V gene lost 1 base and the J gene lost 0 bases, with 9 bases spanning the gap. This clonotype originated in a man aged 40-49 years who had recovered from COVID-19. The V gene is TRBV4-3, the J gene TRBJ1-4, with no clear D. Sample: peripheral blood. As DNA, the CDR3 is TGCGCCAGCAGCCAAGTCGGCGGGGCAACTAATGAAAAACTGTTTTTT. It specifies CASSQVGGATNEKLFF.